This T cell receptor beta chain was sequenced during a study of blood T cell repertoires in COVID-19. About the study: PBMCs, B-cell-depleted T cells, or T cells provided the cDNA or gDNA that made up the material.

In the original processing: Scientists estimated how many nucleated cells there were by amplifying reference gene primers. Using immunoSEQ multiplex PCR, the repertoire was profiled, and TCRdb retains in-frame clones only, with some absent. The V and J calls and clone size were taken over from that table, and D and trimming were inferred from the DNA. Seen here are roughly 150,000 clones, around nine tenths observed once, and the top ten hold under 3%. The length of the CDR3 is 13 residues. The germline V gene has CDR1 SGHTA and CDR2 FQGNSA. The germline V and J ends were trimmed by 1 base and 8 bases, with 11 bases remaining between them.

The sequencing sample was made of peripheral blood. The receptor was isolated from a woman of 80 years or more with COVID-19, enrolled during active disease. The chain employs TRBV7-2 and TRBJ1-1; tentative D call: TRBD1 (5 bases). The CDR3 protein is CASSLVAGREAFF. The CDR3 DNA sequence: TGTGCCAGCAGCTTAGTGGCAGGGCGAGAAGCTTTCTTT.